This TCR beta chain was captured in a study of T-cell reconstitution after alpha-beta-depleted transplantation in children. Germline CDR1 SGHAT, CDR2 FQNNGV. V trimming: 5 bases; J trimming: 1 base; junction bases outside the gene matches: 8. This CDR3 spans 17 amino acids. This clonotype was recorded many times. The authors prepared the TCRbeta library with unique molecular identifiers. MiXCR, run by TCRdb on the PCR reads, gives a single entry per CDR3 protein. The data show 250,000 to 350,000 distinct CDR3 sequences, 9.9% seen once. This TCR was recovered from a human donor who donated a stem cell graft to a child with SCID. V usage is TRBV11-2 and J usage is TRBJ2-1; 10 bases line up with TRBD2. The specimen was PBMCs from the stem cell graft donor, collected from the stem cell graft. CDR3 sequence reads: CASSISSGGLSYNEQFF. In nucleotides, the CDR3 is TGTGCCAGCAGCATTAGTAGCGGGGGGCTTTCCTACAATGAGCAGTTCTTC.